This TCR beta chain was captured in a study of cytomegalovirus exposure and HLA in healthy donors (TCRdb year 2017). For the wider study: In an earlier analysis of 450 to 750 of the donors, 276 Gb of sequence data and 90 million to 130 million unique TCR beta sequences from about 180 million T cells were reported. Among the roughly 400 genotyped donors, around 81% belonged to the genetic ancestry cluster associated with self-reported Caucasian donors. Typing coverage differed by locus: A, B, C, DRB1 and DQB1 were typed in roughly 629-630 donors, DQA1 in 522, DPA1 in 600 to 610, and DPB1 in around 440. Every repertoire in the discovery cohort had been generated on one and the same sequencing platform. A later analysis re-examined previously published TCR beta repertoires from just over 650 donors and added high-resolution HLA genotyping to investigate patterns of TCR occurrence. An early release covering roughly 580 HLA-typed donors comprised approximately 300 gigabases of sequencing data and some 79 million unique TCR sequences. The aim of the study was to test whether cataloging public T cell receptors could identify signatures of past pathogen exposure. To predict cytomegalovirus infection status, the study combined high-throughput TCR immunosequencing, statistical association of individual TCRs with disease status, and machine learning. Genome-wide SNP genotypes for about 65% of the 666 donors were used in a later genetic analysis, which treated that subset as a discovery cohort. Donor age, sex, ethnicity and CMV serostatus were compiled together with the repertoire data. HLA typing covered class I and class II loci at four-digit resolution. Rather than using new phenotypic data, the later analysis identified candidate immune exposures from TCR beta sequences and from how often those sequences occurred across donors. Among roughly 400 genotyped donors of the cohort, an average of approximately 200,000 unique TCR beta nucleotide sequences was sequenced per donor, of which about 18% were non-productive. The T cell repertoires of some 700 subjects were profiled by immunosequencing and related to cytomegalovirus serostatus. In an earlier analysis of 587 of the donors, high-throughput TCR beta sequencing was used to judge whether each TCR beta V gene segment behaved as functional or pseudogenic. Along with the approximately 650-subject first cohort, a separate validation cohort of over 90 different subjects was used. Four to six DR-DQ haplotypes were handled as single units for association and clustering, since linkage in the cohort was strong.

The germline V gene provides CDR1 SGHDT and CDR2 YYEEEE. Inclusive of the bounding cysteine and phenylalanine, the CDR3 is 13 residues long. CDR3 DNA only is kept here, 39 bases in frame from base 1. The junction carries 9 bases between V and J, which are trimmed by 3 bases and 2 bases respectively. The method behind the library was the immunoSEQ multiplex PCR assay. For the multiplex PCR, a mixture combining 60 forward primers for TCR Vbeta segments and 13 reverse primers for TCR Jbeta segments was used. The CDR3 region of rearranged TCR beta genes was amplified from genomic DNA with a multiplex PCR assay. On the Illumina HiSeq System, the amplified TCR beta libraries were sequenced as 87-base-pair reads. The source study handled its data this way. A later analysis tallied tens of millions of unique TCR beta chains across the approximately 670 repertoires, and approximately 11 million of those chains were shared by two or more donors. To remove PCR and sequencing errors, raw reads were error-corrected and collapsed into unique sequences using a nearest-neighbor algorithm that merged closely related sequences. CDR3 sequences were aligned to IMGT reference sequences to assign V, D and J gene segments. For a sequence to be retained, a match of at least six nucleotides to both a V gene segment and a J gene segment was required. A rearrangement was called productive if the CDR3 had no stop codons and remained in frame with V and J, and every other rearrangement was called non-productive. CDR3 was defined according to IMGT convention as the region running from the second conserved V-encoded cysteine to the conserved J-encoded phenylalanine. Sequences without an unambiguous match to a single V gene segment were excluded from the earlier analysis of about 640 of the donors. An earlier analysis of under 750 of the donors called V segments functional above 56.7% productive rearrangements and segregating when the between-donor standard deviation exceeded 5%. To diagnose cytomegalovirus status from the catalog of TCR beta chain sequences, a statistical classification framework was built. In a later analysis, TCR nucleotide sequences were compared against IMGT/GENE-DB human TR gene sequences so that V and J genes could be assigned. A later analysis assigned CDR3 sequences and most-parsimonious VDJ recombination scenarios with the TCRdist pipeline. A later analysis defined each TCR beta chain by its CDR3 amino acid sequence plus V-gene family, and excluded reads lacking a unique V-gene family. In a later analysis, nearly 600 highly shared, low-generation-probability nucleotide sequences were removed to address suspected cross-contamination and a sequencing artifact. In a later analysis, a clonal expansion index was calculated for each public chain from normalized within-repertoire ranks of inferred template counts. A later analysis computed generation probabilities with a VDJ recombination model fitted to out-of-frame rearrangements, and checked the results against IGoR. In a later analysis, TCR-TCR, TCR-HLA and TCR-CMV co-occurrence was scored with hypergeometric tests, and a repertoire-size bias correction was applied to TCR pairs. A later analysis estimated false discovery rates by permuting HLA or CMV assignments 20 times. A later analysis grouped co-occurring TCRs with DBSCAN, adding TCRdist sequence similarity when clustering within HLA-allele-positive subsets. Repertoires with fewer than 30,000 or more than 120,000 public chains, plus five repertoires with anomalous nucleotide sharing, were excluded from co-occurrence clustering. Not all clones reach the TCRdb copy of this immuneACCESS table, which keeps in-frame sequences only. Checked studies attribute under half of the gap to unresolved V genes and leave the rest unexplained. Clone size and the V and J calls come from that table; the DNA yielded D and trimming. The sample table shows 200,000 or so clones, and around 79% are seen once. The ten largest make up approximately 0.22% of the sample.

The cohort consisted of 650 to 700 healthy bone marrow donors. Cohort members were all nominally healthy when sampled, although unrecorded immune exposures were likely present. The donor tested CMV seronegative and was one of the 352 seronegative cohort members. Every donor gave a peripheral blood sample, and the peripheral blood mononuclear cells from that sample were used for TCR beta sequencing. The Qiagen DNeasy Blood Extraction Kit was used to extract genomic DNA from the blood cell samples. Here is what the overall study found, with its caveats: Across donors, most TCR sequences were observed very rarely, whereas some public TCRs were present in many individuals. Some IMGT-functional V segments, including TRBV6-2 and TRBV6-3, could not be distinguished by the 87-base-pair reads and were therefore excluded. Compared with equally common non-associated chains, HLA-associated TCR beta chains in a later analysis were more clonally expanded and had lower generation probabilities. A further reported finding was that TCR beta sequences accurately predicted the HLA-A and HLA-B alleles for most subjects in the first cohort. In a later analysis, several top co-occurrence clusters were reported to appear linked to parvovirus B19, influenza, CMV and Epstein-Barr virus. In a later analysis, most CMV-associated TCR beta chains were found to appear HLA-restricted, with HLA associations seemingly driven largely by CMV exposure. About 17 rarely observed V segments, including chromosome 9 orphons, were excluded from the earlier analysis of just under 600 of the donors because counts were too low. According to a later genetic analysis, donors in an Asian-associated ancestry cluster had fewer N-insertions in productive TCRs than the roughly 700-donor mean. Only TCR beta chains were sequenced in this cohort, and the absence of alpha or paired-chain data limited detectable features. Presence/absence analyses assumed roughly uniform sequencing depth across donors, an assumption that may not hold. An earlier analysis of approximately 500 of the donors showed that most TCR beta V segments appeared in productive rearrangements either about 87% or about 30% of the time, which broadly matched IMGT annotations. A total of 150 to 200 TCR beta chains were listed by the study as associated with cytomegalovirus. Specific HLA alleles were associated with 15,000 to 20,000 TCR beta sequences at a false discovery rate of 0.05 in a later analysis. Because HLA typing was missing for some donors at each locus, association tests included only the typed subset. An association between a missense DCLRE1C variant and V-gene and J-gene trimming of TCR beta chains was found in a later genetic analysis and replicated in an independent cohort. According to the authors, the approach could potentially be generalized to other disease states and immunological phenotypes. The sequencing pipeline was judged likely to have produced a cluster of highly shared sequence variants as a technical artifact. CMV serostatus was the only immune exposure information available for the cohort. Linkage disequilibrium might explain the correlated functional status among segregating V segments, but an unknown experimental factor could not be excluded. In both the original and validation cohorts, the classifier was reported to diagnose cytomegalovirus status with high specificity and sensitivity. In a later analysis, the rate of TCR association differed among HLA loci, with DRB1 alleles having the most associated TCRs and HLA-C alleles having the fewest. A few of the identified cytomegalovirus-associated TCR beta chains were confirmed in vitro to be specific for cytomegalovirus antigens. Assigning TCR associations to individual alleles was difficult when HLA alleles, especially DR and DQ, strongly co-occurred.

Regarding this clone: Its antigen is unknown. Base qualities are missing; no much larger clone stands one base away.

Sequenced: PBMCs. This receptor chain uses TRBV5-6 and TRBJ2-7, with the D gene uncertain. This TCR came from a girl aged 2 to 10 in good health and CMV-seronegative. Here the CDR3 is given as CASSYSSAYEQYF. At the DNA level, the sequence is TGTGCCAGCAGCTATTCATCGGCCTACGAGCAGTACTTC.